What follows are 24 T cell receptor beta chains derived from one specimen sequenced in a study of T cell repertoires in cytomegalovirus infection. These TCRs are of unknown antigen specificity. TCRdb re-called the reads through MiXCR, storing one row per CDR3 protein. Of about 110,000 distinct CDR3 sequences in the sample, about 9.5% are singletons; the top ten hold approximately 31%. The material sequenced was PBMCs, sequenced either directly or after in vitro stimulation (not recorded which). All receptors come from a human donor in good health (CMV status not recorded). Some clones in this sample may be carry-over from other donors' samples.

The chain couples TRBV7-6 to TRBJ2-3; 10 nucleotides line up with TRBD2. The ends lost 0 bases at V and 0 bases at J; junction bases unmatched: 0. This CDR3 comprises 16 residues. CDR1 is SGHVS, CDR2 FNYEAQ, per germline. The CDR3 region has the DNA TGTGCCAGCAGCTTAGCGACTAGCGGGAGCACAGATACGCAGTATTTT. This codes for CASSLATSGSTDTQYF.

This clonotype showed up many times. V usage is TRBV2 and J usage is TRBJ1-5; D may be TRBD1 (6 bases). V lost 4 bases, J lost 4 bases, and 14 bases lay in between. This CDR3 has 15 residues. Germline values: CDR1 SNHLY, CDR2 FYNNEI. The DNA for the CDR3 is TGTGCCAGCAGTGGCGGACAGACTCAGAATCAGCCCCAGCATTTT. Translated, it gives CASSGGQTQNQPQHF.

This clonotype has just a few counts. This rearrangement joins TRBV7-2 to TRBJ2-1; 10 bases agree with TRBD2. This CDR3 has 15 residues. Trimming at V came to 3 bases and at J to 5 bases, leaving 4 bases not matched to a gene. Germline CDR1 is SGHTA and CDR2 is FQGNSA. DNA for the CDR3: TGTGCCAGCAGCTTCCCCGGACTAGCGGACAATGAGCAGTTCTTC. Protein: CASSFPGLADNEQFF.

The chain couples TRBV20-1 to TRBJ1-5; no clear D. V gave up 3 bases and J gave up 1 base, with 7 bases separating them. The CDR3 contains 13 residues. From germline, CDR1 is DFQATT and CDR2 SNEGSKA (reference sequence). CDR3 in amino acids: CSARGRSNQPQHF. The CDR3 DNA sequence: TGCAGTGCTAGGGGCCGCAGCAATCAGCCCCAGCATTTT.

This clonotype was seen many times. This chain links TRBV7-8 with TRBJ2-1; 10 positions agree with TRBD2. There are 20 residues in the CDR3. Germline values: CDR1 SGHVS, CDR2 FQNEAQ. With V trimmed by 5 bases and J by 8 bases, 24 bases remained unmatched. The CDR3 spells CASSHGQGGILAGRFDEQFF. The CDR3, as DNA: TGTGCCAGCAGCCACGGACAGGGTGGGATACTAGCGGGGAGGTTCGATGAGCAGTTCTTC. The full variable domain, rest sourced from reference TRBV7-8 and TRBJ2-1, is GAGVSQSPRYKVAKRGQDVALRCDPISGHVSLFWYQQALGQGPEFLTYFQNEAQLDKSGLPSDRFFAERPEGSVSTLKIQRTQQEDSAVYLCASSHGQGGILAGRFDEQFFGPGTRLTVL.

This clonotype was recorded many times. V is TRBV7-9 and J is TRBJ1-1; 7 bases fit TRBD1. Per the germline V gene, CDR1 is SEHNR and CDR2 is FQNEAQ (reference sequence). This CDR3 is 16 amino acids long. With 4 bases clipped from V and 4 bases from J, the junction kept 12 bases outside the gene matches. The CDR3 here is CASSSSSTGSSTEAFF. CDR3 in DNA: TGTGCCAGCAGCTCCTCCTCGACAGGGAGCAGCACTGAAGCTTTCTTT.

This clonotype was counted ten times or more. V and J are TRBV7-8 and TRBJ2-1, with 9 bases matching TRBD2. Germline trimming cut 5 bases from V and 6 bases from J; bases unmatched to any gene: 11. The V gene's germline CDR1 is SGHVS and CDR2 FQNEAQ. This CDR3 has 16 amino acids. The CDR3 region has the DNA TGTGCCAGCAGCCGAGCGGGAGGTGGGGTGGGCAATGAGCAGTTCTTC. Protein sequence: CASSRAGGGVGNEQFF.

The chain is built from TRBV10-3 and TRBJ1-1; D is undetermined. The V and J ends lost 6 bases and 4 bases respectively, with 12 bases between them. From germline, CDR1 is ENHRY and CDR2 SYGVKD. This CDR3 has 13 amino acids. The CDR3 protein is CAIRAQETTEAFF. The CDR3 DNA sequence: TGTGCCATCAGGGCCCAGGAAACCACTGAAGCTTTCTTT.

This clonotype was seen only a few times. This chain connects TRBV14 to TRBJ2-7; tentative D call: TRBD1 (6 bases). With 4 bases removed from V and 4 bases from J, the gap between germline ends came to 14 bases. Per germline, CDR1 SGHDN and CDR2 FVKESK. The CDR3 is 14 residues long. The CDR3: CASSPRRGPYEQYF. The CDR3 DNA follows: TGTGCCAGCAGCCCCCGCAGGGGACCATACGAGCAGTACTTC.

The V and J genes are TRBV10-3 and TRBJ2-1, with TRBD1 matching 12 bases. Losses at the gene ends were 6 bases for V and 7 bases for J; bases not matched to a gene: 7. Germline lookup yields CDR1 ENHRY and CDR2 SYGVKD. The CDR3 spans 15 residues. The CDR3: CAIRGAGQGANEQFF. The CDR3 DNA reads TGTGCCATCAGGGGAGCGGGACAGGGGGCGAATGAGCAGTTCTTC.

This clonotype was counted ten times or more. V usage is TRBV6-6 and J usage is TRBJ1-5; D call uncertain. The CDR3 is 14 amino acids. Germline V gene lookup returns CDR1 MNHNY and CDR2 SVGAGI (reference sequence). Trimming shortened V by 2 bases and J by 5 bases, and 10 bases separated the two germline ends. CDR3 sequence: CASSYGEGHQPQHF. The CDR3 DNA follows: TGTGCCAGCAGTTACGGGGAGGGTCATCAGCCCCAGCATTTT.

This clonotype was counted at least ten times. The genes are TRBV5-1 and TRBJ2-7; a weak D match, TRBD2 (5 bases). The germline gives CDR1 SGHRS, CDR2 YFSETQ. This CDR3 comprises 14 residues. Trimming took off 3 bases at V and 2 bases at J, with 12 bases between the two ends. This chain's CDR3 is CASSWSDGAYEQYF. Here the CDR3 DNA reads TGCGCCAGCAGCTGGTCCGACGGGGCCTACGAGCAGTACTTC.

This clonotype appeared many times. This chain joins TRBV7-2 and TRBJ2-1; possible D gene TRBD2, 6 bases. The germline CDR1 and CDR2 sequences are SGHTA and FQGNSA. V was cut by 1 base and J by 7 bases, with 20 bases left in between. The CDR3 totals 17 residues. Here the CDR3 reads CASSLVAGSGVSNEQFF. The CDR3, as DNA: TGTGCCAGCAGCTTAGTCGCCGGGTCGGGAGTATCAAATGAGCAGTTCTTC.

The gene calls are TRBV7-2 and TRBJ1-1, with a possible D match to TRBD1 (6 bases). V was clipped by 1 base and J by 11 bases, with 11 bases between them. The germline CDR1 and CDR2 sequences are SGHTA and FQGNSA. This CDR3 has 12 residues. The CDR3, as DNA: TGTGCCAGCAGCTTAGATAGGGGGGTGGCTTTCTTT. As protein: CASSLDRGVAFF.

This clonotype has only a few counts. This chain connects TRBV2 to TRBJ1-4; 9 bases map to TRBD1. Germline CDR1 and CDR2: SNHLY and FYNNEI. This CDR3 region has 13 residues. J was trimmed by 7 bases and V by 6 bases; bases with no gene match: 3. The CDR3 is CASSGTGSEKLFF. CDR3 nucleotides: TGTGCCAGCAGCGGGACAGGGTCTGAAAAACTGTTTTTT.

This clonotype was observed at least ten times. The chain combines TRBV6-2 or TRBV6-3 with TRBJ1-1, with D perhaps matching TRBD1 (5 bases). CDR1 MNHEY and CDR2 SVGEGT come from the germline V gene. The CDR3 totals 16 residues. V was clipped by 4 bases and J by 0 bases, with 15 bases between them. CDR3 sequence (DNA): TGTGCCAGCAGTTCCGGCCGGGACGCCATGAACACTGAAGCTTTCTTT. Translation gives CASSSGRDAMNTEAFF.

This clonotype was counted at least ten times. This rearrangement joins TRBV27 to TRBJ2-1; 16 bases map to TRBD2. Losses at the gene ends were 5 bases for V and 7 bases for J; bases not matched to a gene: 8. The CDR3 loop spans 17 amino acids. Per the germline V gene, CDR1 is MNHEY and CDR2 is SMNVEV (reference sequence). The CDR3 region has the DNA TGTGCCAGCAGTCCCGGGACTAGCGGGAGGGTAATAAATGAGCAGTTCTTC. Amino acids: CASSPGTSGRVINEQFF.

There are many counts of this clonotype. CDR3 in amino acids: CASSYGPSSYNSPLHF. CDR3 bases: TGTGCCAGCAGTTACGGGCCGAGCTCCTATAATTCACCCCTCCACTTT. The genes are TRBV6-5 and TRBJ1-6, with D hard to call. This CDR3 region has 16 residues. Germline V gene lookup returns CDR1 MNHEY and CDR2 SVGAGI. Trimming left V 2 bases short and J 0 bases short, with 8 bases between.

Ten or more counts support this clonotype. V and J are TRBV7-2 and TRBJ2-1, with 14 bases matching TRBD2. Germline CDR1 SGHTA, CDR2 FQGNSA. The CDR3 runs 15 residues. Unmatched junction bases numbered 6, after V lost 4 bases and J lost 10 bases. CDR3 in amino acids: CASSSGLAGVREQFF. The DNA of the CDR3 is TGTGCCAGCAGCTCGGGACTAGCGGGGGTTAGGGAGCAGTTCTTC. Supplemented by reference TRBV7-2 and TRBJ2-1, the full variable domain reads GAGVSQSPSNKVTEKGKDVELRCDPISGHTALYWYRQSLGQGLEFLIYFQGNSAPDKSGLPSDRFSAERTGGSVSTLTIQRTQQEDSAVYLCASSSGLAGVREQFFGPGTRLTVL.

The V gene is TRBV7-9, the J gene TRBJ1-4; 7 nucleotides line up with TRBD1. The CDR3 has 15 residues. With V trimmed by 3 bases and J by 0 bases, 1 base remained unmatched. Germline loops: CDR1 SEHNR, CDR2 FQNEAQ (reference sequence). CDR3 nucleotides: TGTGCCAGCAGCTTTGGACAGGCAACTAATGAAAAACTGTTTTTT. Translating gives CASSFGQATNEKLFF.

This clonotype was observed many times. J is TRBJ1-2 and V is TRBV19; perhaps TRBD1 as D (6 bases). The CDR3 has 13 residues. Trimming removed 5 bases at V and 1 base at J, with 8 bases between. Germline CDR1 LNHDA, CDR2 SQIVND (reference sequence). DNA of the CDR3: TGTGCCAGTAGTCCGGACAGTAACTATGGCTACACCTTC. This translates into CASSPDSNYGYTF.

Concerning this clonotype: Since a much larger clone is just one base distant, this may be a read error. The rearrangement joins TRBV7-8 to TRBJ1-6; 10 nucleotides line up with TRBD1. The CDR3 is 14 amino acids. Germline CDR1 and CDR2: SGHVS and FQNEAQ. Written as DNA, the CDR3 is TGTACCAGCAGCTTAGACAGGGGGCTATCACCCCTCCACTTT. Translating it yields CTSSLDRGLSPLHF.

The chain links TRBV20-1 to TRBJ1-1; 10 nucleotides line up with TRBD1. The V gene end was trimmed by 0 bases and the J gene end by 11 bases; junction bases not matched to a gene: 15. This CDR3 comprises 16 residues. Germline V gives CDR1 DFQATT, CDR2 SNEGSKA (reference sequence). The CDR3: CSARDWATGTGDGAFF. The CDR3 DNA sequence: TGCAGTGCTAGAGATTGGGCAACCGGGACAGGGGACGGTGCTTTCTTT.

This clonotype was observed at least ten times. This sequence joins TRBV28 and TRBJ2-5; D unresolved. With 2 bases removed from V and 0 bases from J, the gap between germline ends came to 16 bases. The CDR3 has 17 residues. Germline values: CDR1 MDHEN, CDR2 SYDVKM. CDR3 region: CASSLLSPGVYQETQYF. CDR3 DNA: TGTGCCAGCAGTTTACTCTCCCCTGGGGTATACCAAGAGACCCAGTACTTC.